This T cell receptor (beta chain) was sequenced during a study of tumor and adjacent non-tumor tissue in lung cancer. Study summary: The cohort had roughly 11 adenocarcinoma, a couple of squamous cell and 1 small cell patients.

TCRbeta libraries were built with three rounds of nested PCR, modified from ARM-PCR. TCRdb re-derived calls from the multiplex PCR reads in MiXCR, one entry per CDR3 protein. The data hold around 200,000 distinct CDR3 sequences, with around 70% observed a single time. Details on this clonotype: The antigen is not known. A much more abundant neighbour one base away suggests this may be a read error.

Study results and limitations: Higher tumor TCR diversity was associated with shorter survival.

The V end was cut by 3 bases, the J end by 6 bases, with 17 bases between. CDR1 DFQATT and CDR2 SNEGSKA come from the germline V gene (reference sequence). This CDR3 contains 15 residues. This sample's RNA came from whole unsorted tissue. Sequenced material: lung tumor tissue. The chain is built from TRBV20-1 and TRBJ1-4, with TRBD1 as a possible D gene (6 bases). The TCR originated in a man aged 55 to 70 with non-small cell lung cancer. Here the CDR3 reads CSARDSGRGHEKLFF. The CDR3 DNA reads as TGCAGTGCTAGGGACTCGGGACGGGGGCATGAAAAACTGTTTTTT.